This T cell receptor beta chain was sequenced during a study of cytomegalovirus exposure and HLA in healthy donors. With 60 Vbeta and 13 Jbeta primers, the PCR was carried out. The protocol was immunoSEQ multiplex PCR, while the TCRdb copy is restricted to in-frame clones and leaves out a portion. The table has some 85,000 clones, around 77% seen once. This CDR3 has 15 residues. Germline values: CDR1 MRHNA, CDR2 SNTAGT. V was clipped by 6 bases and J by 8 bases; unmatched bases: 13. The chain combines TRBV6-4 with TRBJ2-1; 7 bases map to TRBD2. The sample was PBMCs. The TCR was taken from a man aged 25-45 years in good health and CMV-seronegative. CDR3 sequence: CASSPGRMGSHEQFF. CDR3 nucleotide sequence: TGTGCCAGCAGCCCCGGGAGGATGGGGTCCCATGAGCAGTTCTTC.